A single sample is the source of the 15 T cell receptor beta chains below, sequenced in a study of post-analysis software for immune sequencing data. Study findings and constraints: Controls had lower frequencies than patients of about 5 TRBV segments, which included TRBV5-6, TRBV5-1 and TRBV20-1.

These receptors are not linked to any known antigen. Prepared libraries of TCR beta cDNA carried unique molecular identifiers. TCRdb recomputed calls from the PCR reads with MiXCR, one row per CDR3 protein. Altogether more than 450,000 distinct CDR3 sequences are present, around a third being singletons, with the ten largest covering around 6%. Sequenced input: blood. The receptors here all came from a girl aged 2 to 17 with multiple sclerosis.

V and J are TRBV7-6 and TRBJ1-6; D is uncertain. Germline V gene data show CDR1 as SGHVS and CDR2 as FNYEAQ. The CDR3 spans 15 residues. V shed 0 bases and J shed 7 bases, with 10 bases lying between them. CDR3 sequence reads: CASSLATGTNSPLHF. The CDR3 nucleotides read TGTGCCAGCAGCTTAGCGACGGGCACCAATTCACCCCTCCACTTT.

The chain combines TRBV10-3 with TRBJ2-5; maybe TRBD2 (5 bases). Germline assignment: CDR1 ENHRY and CDR2 SYGVKD. V lost 6 bases and J 5 bases, leaving 13 bases between the germline ends. The length of the CDR3 is 13 residues. The CDR3 sequence: CAIRGKREETQYF. The DNA for the CDR3 is TGTGCCATCAGGGGTAAGAGGGAGGAGACCCAGTACTTC.

In this sample, this clonotype turned up a few times. This chain connects TRBV6-5 to TRBJ2-7; 10 bases line up with TRBD1. With 2 bases clipped from V and 4 bases from J, the junction kept 5 bases outside the gene matches. This CDR3 has 15 amino acids. Germline assignment: CDR1 MNHEY and CDR2 SVGAGI. Here the CDR3 reads CASSYKGTGVYEQYF. CDR3 DNA: TGTGCCAGCAGTTACAAGGGGACAGGGGTATACGAGCAGTACTTC.

This rearrangement joins TRBV7-9 to TRBJ2-5; D uncertain. CDR3 length: 15 residues. Germline values: CDR1 SEHNR, CDR2 FQNEAQ (reference sequence). Trimming shortened V by 5 bases and J by 5 bases, and 18 bases separated the two germline ends. As DNA, the CDR3 is TGTGCCAGCAGCCCAGCCGGGCTCTCCAGGGAGACCCAGTACTTC. It codes for CASSPAGLSRETQYF.

This clonotype was observed a few times. The chain uses TRBV20-1 and TRBJ1-2; 7 bases agree with TRBD1. Germline V gene sequence: CDR1 DFQATT, CDR2 SNEGSKA (reference sequence). The CDR3 contains 13 residues. V lost 1 base to trimming and J lost 2 bases; unmatched junction nucleotides: 1. The CDR3 DNA reads TGCAGTGCTAGAGGGGACAGAAACTATGGCTACACCTTC. Amino acid sequence: CSARGDRNYGYTF.

The chain carries TRBV5-1 and TRBJ2-7, with 8 bases that match TRBD1. The ends lost 2 bases at V and 6 bases at J; junction bases unmatched: 10. This CDR3 region has 15 residues. The V gene's germline CDR1 is SGHRS and CDR2 YFSETQ. CDR3 sequence reads: CASSLRTGIKGEQYF. CDR3 DNA sequence: TGCGCCAGCAGCTTACGGACAGGGATTAAGGGCGAGCAGTACTTC.

This clonotype was recorded a few times. The V and J genes are TRBV5-4 and TRBJ2-5, with D unresolved. The CDR3 length is 15 residues. Germline assignment: CDR1 SGHNT and CDR2 YYREEE (reference sequence). Between the trimmed V and J ends, which lost 3 bases and 3 bases, there was a span of 15 bases. The CDR3 DNA is TGTGCCAGCAGCTCTGATTGGGGTGAAGAAGAGACCCAGTACTTC. This gives the protein CASSSDWGEEETQYF.

This clonotype was counted a few times. The chain has TRBV20-1 and TRBJ2-7, with unresolved D. The V end was cut by 0 bases, the J end by 2 bases, with 11 bases between. CDR1 and CDR2 (germline): DFQATT, SNEGSKA (reference sequence). The CDR3 contains 14 residues. As DNA, the CDR3 is TGCAGTGCTAGAGATTCCGGCCAGCCCTACGAGCAGTACTTC. Residues: CSARDSGQPYEQYF.

The chain has TRBV5-5 and TRBJ2-1; D ambiguous. V gave up 5 bases and J gave up 5 bases, with 20 bases separating them. CDR1 and CDR2 from the germline V gene are SGHKS and YYEKEE (reference sequence). There are 16 residues in the CDR3. The CDR3 reads CASSRRTVEADNEQFF. The CDR3 DNA follows: TGTGCCAGCAGTCGCCGGACGGTCGAGGCTGACAATGAGCAGTTCTTC.

This chain links TRBV6-1 with TRBJ2-3, with 7 bases aligning to TRBD2. The J segment lost 0 bases and the V segment lost 1 base, leaving 4 bases of the junction unmatched. This CDR3 spans 16 amino acids. The germline gives CDR1 MNHNS, CDR2 SASEGT. The CDR3 sequence is CASSEGWRGSTDTQYF. The CDR3 DNA is TGTGCCAGCAGTGAAGGGTGGCGGGGGAGCACAGATACGCAGTATTTT.

This clonotype occurred many times. V gene TRBV20-1 combines with J gene TRBJ2-5; 8 nucleotides agree with TRBD2. CDR3 length equals 14 residues. CDR1 DFQATT and CDR2 SNEGSKA come from the germline V gene (reference sequence). Trimming cost V 5 bases and J 1 base; bases outside gene matches: 6. CDR3 amino acids: CSALPGGPQETQYF. The CDR3 nucleotides read TGCAGTGCTCTACCGGGGGGGCCCCAAGAGACCCAGTACTTC.

The J gene is TRBJ2-5, the V gene TRBV5-1; 10 bases match TRBD2. The J segment lost 1 base and the V segment lost 4 bases, leaving 7 bases of the junction unmatched. This CDR3 has 16 residues. In germline, CDR1 is SGHRS, CDR2 YFSETQ. Here the CDR3 reads CASSTLAGAFQETQYF. For the CDR3, the DNA is TGCGCCAGCAGCACTCTAGCGGGGGCCTTCCAAGAGACCCAGTACTTC.

This clonotype was seen a few times. The chain recombines TRBV28 with TRBJ2-7; tentatively, D is TRBD1 (6 bases). The V end lost 5 bases, the J end lost 6 bases, and 17 bases lay between the germline ends. In germline, CDR1 is MDHEN, CDR2 SYDVKM. There are 14 residues in the CDR3. The DNA of the CDR3 is TGTGCCAGCAGTCCGCCCCTAACAGGGTCCGAGCAGTACTTC. Its translation: CASSPPLTGSEQYF.

On this clonotype: One end of the junction varies from germline; a read error may be responsible. The chain joins TRBV5-4 to TRBJ2-4; tentative D call: TRBD2 (6 bases). Per the germline V gene, CDR1 is SGHNT and CDR2 is YYREEE (reference sequence). CDR3 length: 16 amino acids. CDR3 region: CVSSPGGTQVRNIQYF. The CDR3 DNA reads as TGTGTCAGCAGCCCAGGCGGGACGCAGGTTCGAAACATTCAGTACTTC.

This clonotype was detected only a few times. This chain joins TRBV9 and TRBJ2-5, with 11 bases lining up with TRBD2. CDR3 length: 14 amino acids. V was clipped by 10 bases and J by 3 bases; unmatched bases: 8. The germline CDR1 and CDR2 sequences are SGDLS and YYNGEE. The CDR3 region has the DNA TGTGCCTCCGGGGTGGGACTAGCGGAAGAGACCCAGTACTTC. It encodes CASGVGLAEETQYF.